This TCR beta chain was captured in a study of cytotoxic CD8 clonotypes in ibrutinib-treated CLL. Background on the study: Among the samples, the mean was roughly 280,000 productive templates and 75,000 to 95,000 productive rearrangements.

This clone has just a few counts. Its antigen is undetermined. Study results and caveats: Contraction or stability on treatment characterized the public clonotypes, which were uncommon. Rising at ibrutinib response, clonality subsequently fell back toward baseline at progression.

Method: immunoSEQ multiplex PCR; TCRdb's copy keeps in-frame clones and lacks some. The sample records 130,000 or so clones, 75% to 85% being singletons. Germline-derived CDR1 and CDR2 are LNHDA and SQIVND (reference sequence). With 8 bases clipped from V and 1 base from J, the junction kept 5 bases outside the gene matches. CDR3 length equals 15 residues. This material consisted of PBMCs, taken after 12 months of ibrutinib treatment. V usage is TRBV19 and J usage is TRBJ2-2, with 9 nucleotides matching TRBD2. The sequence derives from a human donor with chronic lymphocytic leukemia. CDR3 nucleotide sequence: TGTGCCAGTTTAGCGGGAGCGGTGAACACCGGGGAGCTGTTTTTT. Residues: CASLAGAVNTGELFF.